This T cell receptor (beta chain) was sequenced for a study of OX40 agonist ivuxolimab in advanced cancers. Overall study context: Ivuxolimab is a fully human IgG2 antibody that activates OX40 (CD134).

Concerning this clone: The target antigen is unknown.

The protocol was immunoSEQ multiplex PCR, while the TCRdb copy is restricted to in-frame clones and leaves out a portion. This repertoire shows 70,000 to 75,000 clones, 92% found once; its top ten account for about 0.45%. Whole-study findings and limits: Clonal expansion from baseline to week 6 occurred in both CD4+ and CD8+ T cells. Relatively little clonal expansion, among the lowest observed, appeared in partial responders at 0.1-3.0 mg/kg. On average, CD8+ T cells showed a greater number of expanded clones than CD4+.

Germline CDR1 and CDR2: MNHNY and SVGAGI (reference sequence). Trimming removed 0 bases from V and 1 base from J; junction bases left unmatched: 1. This CDR3 spans 15 amino acids. The chain joins TRBV6-6 to TRBJ2-3, with 7 bases that match TRBD1. The TCR sequence derives from an adult with an advanced solid tumor such as melanoma, head and neck, liver or kidney cancer. Source: CD4+ or CD8+ T cells sorted from blood, taken in a trial of the OX40 agonist ivuxolimab. The CDR3 loop reads CASSYSGTGTDTQYF. Here the CDR3 DNA reads TGTGCCAGCAGTTACTCAGGGACAGGCACAGATACGCAGTATTTT.